One sample yielded the 23 T cell receptor beta chains listed below, sequenced in a study of shared clonotypes between healthy human individuals. This table comes from immunoSEQ multiplex PCR, and its TCRdb copy is limited to in-frame clones, with some not included. The data contain 470,000 or so clones, 81% of them seen just once; the ten biggest clones take up roughly 13%. The sequenced sample consisted of PBMCs. Receptors originate from a woman in her 40s in good health. Some clones in this sample may be carry-over from other donors' samples.

The chain links TRBV29-1 to TRBJ1-2, with a weak D call TRBD1 (5 bases). The length of the CDR3 is 12 residues. V lost 8 bases, J lost 2 bases, and 12 bases lay in between. Looked up from germline, CDR1 is SQVTM and CDR2 is ANQGSEA. The CDR3 nucleotides read TGCAGCTCAGCCCGGGGCAACTATGGCTACACCTTC. Translated: CSSARGNYGYTF.

V is TRBV5-4 and J is TRBJ2-3; maybe TRBD2 (5 bases). Germline CDR1 and CDR2: SGHNT and YYREEE (reference sequence). This CDR3 spans 14 amino acids. Between the trimmed V and J ends, which lost 4 bases and 0 bases, there was a span of 9 bases. The CDR3 region has the DNA TGTGCCAGCAGCAGAGCGGAAAGCACAGATACGCAGTATTTT. Translation: CASSRAESTDTQYF.

In its sample, this clone was seen a few times. The chain combines TRBV6-6 with TRBJ2-5, with D possibly TRBD1 on 5 matching bases. The CDR3 is 14 amino acids. Germline V gene data show CDR1 as MNHNY and CDR2 as SVGAGI (reference sequence). Trimming pared 10 bases from V and 1 base from J, leaving 16 bases between. CDR3 bases: TGTGCCACAGAAAAGGGGTCGTTCCAAGAGACCCAGTACTTC. Its protein is CATEKGSFQETQYF.

To note about this clone: A read error is likely here: a far larger clone is one base away. Because the CDR3 is missing its conserved closing phenylalanine or tryptophan, this is likely a read error. The same CDR3 can be traced to other DNA sequences in this sample. The chain's CDR3 is CAIGTSKGHEQYL. The CDR3 DNA reads as TGTGCCATAGGGACTAGCAAAGGCCACGAGCAGTACCTC. This chain connects TRBV10-3 to TRBJ2-7; TRBD2 matches 9 bases. The V gene's germline CDR1 is ENHRY and CDR2 SYGVKD. The CDR3 is 13 amino acids. Losses at the gene ends were 9 bases for V and 5 bases for J; bases not matched to a gene: 8.

The chain employs TRBV5-1 and TRBJ2-6, with TRBD1 matching over 8 bases. Germline trimming cut 1 base from V and 1 base from J; bases unmatched to any gene: 4. The CDR3 is made up of 17 amino acids. Per the germline V gene, CDR1 is SGHRS and CDR2 is YFSETQ. DNA of the CDR3: TGCGCCAGCAGCTTGACAGGGGGTAAATCTGGGGCCAACGTCCTGACTTTC. Its protein is CASSLTGGKSGANVLTF.

The table lists this clone with a count of one. The genes are TRBV29-1 and TRBJ2-7; D is possibly TRBD1 or TRBD2 (5 bases each). From germline, CDR1 is SQVTM and CDR2 ANQGSEA. This CDR3 comprises 11 residues. V lost 6 bases and J lost 6, with 12 bases in between. The CDR3 here is CSVSAGGEQYF. The CDR3 nucleotides read TGCAGCGTCTCCGCTGGGGGCGAGCAGTACTTC.

The chain combines TRBV30 with TRBJ2-2; 11 bases map to TRBD2. This CDR3 region has 15 residues. J was trimmed by 7 bases and V by 3 bases; bases with no gene match: 7. CDR1 is GTSNPN, CDR2 SVGIG, per germline (reference sequence). The CDR3 nucleotides are TGTGCCTGGAGGGAACTAGCGGGAGATTTCGGGGAGCTGTTTTTT. Protein sequence: CAWRELAGDFGELFF.

The rearrangement links TRBV7-8 to TRBJ1-5, with D unresolved. Trimming removed 0 bases at V and 9 bases at J, with 9 bases between. CDR3 size: 13 residues. Germline CDR1 reads SGHVS; CDR2 reads FQNEAQ. CDR3 in DNA: TGTGCCAGCAGCTTAGCTGTGACTAGGCCCCAGCATTTT. Its protein product is CASSLAVTRPQHF.

The chain is built from TRBV7-9 and TRBJ2-3, with 8 nucleotides matching TRBD2. V trimming: 1 base; J trimming: 2 bases; junction bases outside the gene matches: 5. The CDR3 runs 16 residues. Per the germline V gene, CDR1 is SEHNR and CDR2 is FQNEAQ (reference sequence). The CDR3 is CASSLVGTRPTDTQYF. The CDR3 nucleotides are TGTGCCAGCAGCTTAGTCGGGACTAGGCCCACAGATACGCAGTATTTT.

The rearrangement uses TRBV9 and TRBJ2-1; D is possibly TRBD1 (5 bases). V lost 0 bases to trimming and J lost 0 bases, with 10 bases between them. Germline CDR1 is SGDLS and CDR2 is YYNGEE. The CDR3 has 16 residues. The CDR3 protein is CASSVGQSTSYNEQFF. CDR3 nucleotides: TGTGCCAGCAGCGTAGGACAGTCAACCTCCTACAATGAGCAGTTCTTC.

V and J are TRBV2 and TRBJ2-7; 7 bases align to TRBD2. Germline V CDR1 and CDR2: SNHLY, FYNNEI. The length of the CDR3 is 14 residues. V was pared by 2 bases and J by 6 bases, with 7 bases of the junction left unmatched. The CDR3 region is CASSEWEGEAEQYF. The CDR3 DNA follows: TGTGCCAGCAGTGAATGGGAGGGAGAGGCCGAGCAGTACTTC.

Remarks on this clone: It differs at one base from a far larger clone, so likely a read error. Other DNA sequences from this sample encode an identical CDR3 as well. The chain joins TRBV10-3 to TRBJ1-5; no reliable D call. The CDR3 sequence is 13 residues long. V was pared by 6 bases and J by 3 bases, with 9 bases between. Looked up from germline, CDR1 is ENHRY and CDR2 is SYGVKD. The CDR3 here is CAISRDNNQPQHF. The CDR3 coding sequence is TGTGCCATCAGCCGTGACAACAATCAGCCCCAGCATTTT.

The chain links TRBV2 to TRBJ1-1; D is perhaps TRBD1 (6 bases). V lost 3 bases and J lost 4, with 12 bases in between. CDR1 SNHLY and CDR2 FYNNEI come from the germline V gene. The CDR3 covers 14 residues. The CDR3 sequence is CASSDWAGVTEAFF. Written as DNA, the CDR3 is TGTGCCAGCAGTGATTGGGCAGGGGTCACTGAAGCTTTCTTT.

The CDR3 loop is CASSLVGAYEQYF. The CDR3 DNA reads as TGTGCCAGCAGCTTAGTAGGGGCCTACGAGCAGTACTTC. The chain joins TRBV7-2 to TRBJ2-7; D possibly corresponds to TRBD1 (5 bases). The germline V gene has CDR1 SGHTA and CDR2 FQGNSA. The CDR3 has 13 residues. Trimming removed 1 base at V and 2 bases at J, with 6 bases between.

About this clone: This is likely an artifact of a read error, given a far larger clone one base away. This chain joins TRBV28 and TRBJ2-5, with D unclear. The CDR3 has 13 residues. From germline, CDR1 is MDHEN and CDR2 SYDVKM. V gave up 8 bases and J gave up 0 bases, with 10 bases separating them. CDR3 bases: TGTGCCAGCTGCCTTGAGGACCAAGAGACCCAGTACTTC. Translating gives CASCLEDQETQYF.

The V call is TRBV7-7, the J call TRBJ2-7, with D perhaps TRBD2 (6 bases). CDR1 SSHAT and CDR2 FNYEAQ come from the germline V gene (reference sequence). The CDR3 is 13 amino acids. The V gene lost 2 bases and the J gene lost 5 bases, with 10 bases spanning the gap. The CDR3 here is CASSLIRGDEQYF. CDR3 sequence (DNA): TGTGCCAGCAGCTTAATCCGCGGGGACGAGCAGTACTTC.

A word on this clone: A far larger clone is one nucleotide away, so this likely arose from a read error. This chain uses TRBV11-2 with TRBJ2-1; D perhaps matches TRBD1 (5 bases). The CDR3 loop spans 15 amino acids. The germline V gene has CDR1 SGHAT and CDR2 FQNNGV. V gave up 5 bases and J gave up 6 bases, with 17 bases separating them. In nucleotides, the CDR3 is TGTGCCAGCAGCCCTCTCAAGGGAAGGGGCAATGAGCAGTTCTTC. Protein: CASSPLKGRGNEQFF.

This clone was counted only a few times. V usage is TRBV2 and J usage is TRBJ1-1, with D maybe TRBD1 (5 bases). CDR1 and CDR2 (germline): SNHLY, FYNNEI. The V end lost 6 bases, the J end lost 1 base, and 12 bases lay between the germline ends. CDR3 length equals 14 residues. This CDR3 is CASSSWGGNTEAFF. In DNA form, the CDR3 reads TGTGCCAGCAGCTCCTGGGGGGGGAACACTGAAGCTTTCTTT.

This clone was detected a few times. This chain joins TRBV5-1 and TRBJ1-1, with D unresolved. CDR3 length: 9 amino acids. Trimming took 4 bases from V and 8 from J, leaving 3 bases between them. CDR1 and CDR2 from the germline V gene are SGHRS and YFSETQ. Here the CDR3 reads CASSTEAFF. Written as DNA, the CDR3 is TGCGCCAGCAGCACGGAAGCTTTCTTT. Together with reference TRBV5-1 and TRBJ1-1, the CDR3 gives the full variable domain: KAGVTQTPRYLIKTRGQQVTLSCSPISGHRSVSWYQQTPGQGLQFLFEYFSETQRNKGNFPGRFSGRQFSNSRSEMNVSTLELGDSALYLCASSTEAFFGQGTRLTVV.

The chain employs TRBV11-2 and TRBJ2-1; D possibly corresponds to TRBD1 (5 bases). The CDR3 has 13 amino acids. Trimming left V 5 bases short and J 10 bases short, with 15 bases between. Germline V lookup: CDR1 SGHAT, CDR2 FQNNGV. In nucleotides, the CDR3 is TGTGCCAGCAGCCAAGGGTCAAGGGGAGAGCAGTTCTTC. Translation gives CASSQGSRGEQFF.

Points on this clone: Given a much more abundant clone one base away, this may be a read error. In the same sample, other DNA sequences code for this CDR3. The rearrangement uses TRBV6-1 and TRBJ2-1, with TRBD2 matching over 13 bases. The J segment lost 8 bases and the V segment lost 0 bases, leaving 13 bases of the junction unmatched. The CDR3 runs to 19 residues. Germline CDR1 is MNHNS and CDR2 is SASEGT. CDR3: CASSEARGLAGRLVDEQFF. The CDR3 region has the DNA TGTGCCAGCAGTGAAGCGCGGGGACTAGCGGGGAGGTTAGTCGATGAGCAGTTCTTC.

The chain combines TRBV7-3 with TRBJ2-7, with 10 bases lining up with TRBD1. V dropped 5 bases and J dropped 5; count of bases not matched to a gene: 3. This CDR3 comprises 13 residues. Germline V gene lookup returns CDR1 SGHTA and CDR2 FQGTGA. The CDR3 loop reads CASSPGTGDEQYF. CDR3 DNA sequence: TGTGCCAGCAGCCCCGGGACAGGGGACGAGCAGTACTTC.

This sequence joins TRBV4-2 and TRBJ2-7; 7 nucleotides line up with TRBD2. CDR3 size: 14 residues. The germline V gene encodes CDR1 LGHNA and CDR2 YNFKEQ. The V segment lost 0 bases and the J segment 3 bases; nucleotides outside the gene matches: 2. The CDR3 DNA follows: TGTGCCAGCAGCCAAGATGGGACTAACTACGAGCAGTACTTC. Residues: CASSQDGTNYEQYF.